These T cell receptor beta chains were read from a single sample in a study of shared clonotypes between healthy human individuals. Produced via immunoSEQ multiplex PCR; TCRdb's table is partial and in-frame only. Among about 490,000 clones listed, approximately 78% were seen once. The material sequenced was PBMCs. The source of these receptors is a woman between 40 and 55 years old in good health. Some clones in this sample may be carry-over from other donors' samples. Both conserved end residues are part of each CDR3. Each record gives: J gene, V gene, CDR3 protein.

TRBJ1-5 | TRBV28 | CASSASDSNQPQHF
TRBJ2-7 | TRBV19 | CASKVDHDSYEQYF
TRBJ2-5 | TRBV5-1 | CASSLATAQETQYF
TRBJ2-6 | TRBV11-3 | CASSLLSGAGANVLTF
TRBJ1-4 | TRBV5-5 | CASSLESEEKLFF
TRBJ1-2 | TRBV18 | CASSPDDSFYGYTF
TRBJ2-7 | TRBV5-1 | CASSLRDEQYF
TRBJ2-5 | TRBV7-2 | CASSLAPVTSGSGTQYF
TRBJ2-7 | TRBV6-5 | CASSYSKTVYEQYF
TRBJ1-2 | TRBV7-8 | CASSLRGRAANYGYTF
TRBJ2-1 | TRBV29-1 | CSAGSSGSSVLGQFF
TRBJ1-2 | TRBV27 | CASKVVGASYGYTF
TRBJ2-1 | TRBV7-9 | CANSLVPEAYNGQFF
TRBJ1-1 | TRBV14 | CASSLQGLGAEAFF
TRBJ1-2 | TRBV27 | CASSFPQNYGYTF
TRBJ2-4 | TRBV7-9 | CASSLEAKNIQYF